A single sample is the source of the 8 T cell receptor beta chains below, sequenced in a study of HIV-infected children after antiretroviral therapy interruption. Stated treatment: PENTA 11 planned treatment interruption arm or continuous ART arm. The TCR library was built from RNA with a 3' RACE protocol and unique molecular identifiers. MiXCR, run by TCRdb on the 3' RACE reads, gives a single entry per CDR3 protein. This sample has about 89,000 distinct CDR3 sequences; under 8% occur once, and the top ten carry around 1.1%. The sample in question was CD45RA+ CD4+ T cells from PBMCs, pooled from several time points, obtained from a donor given antiretroviral therapy, either interrupted or continuous. The subset here: naive CD4+ CD45RA+ CD45RO- T cells. The receptors shown here come from a pool of human donors with HIV.

At least ten counts were recorded for this clonotype. The chain has TRBV25-1 and TRBJ2-7; 10 nucleotides align to TRBD1. This CDR3 comprises 15 residues. Germline assignment: CDR1 MGHDK and CDR2 SYGVNS. The V gene end was trimmed by 6 bases and the J gene end by 6 bases; junction bases not matched to a gene: 11. DNA of the CDR3: TGTGCCAGCAGCCCCGGGACAGGGGAGATTTGCGAGCAGTACTTC. This encodes CASSPGTGEICEQYF.

This clonotype was observed many times. This chain links TRBV7-9 with TRBJ2-2; TRBD2 matches 11 bases. V gave up 6 bases and J gave up 0 bases; unmatched junction bases: 3. Germline V gene lookup returns CDR1 SEHNR and CDR2 FQNEAQ (reference sequence). The CDR3 spans 16 residues. This chain's CDR3 is CASSSGRAANTGELFF. CDR3 bases: TGTGCCAGCAGTAGCGGGAGGGCCGCGAACACCGGGGAGCTGTTTTTT.

In this sample, this clonotype turned up many times. The chain has TRBV10-2 and TRBJ2-3; 8 nucleotides line up with TRBD1. The CDR3 is made up of 14 amino acids. CDR1 is WSHSY and CDR2 is SAAADI in the germline V gene. V was pared by 5 bases and J by 3 bases, with 4 bases of the junction left unmatched. The CDR3 DNA follows: TGCGCCAGCAGTCAAGACAGGGGTACAGATACGCAGTATTTT. Translation gives CASSQDRGTDTQYF.

This clonotype has at least ten counts. The V call is TRBV29-1, the J call TRBJ2-1; D might be TRBD1 (6 bases). Trimming pared 1 base from V and 1 base from J, leaving 11 bases between. The CDR3 loop spans 15 amino acids. Germline V gene lookup returns CDR1 SQVTM and CDR2 ANQGSEA. The CDR3 region has the DNA TGCAGCGTTGAAGGGGAGACAGGATCCTACAATGAGCAGTTCTTC. Protein product: CSVEGETGSYNEQFF.

This clonotype has a handful of counts. J is TRBJ1-1 and V is TRBV24-1; TRBD1 agrees at 7 bases. CDR1 and CDR2 (germline): KGHDR, SFDVKD. This CDR3 is built from 14 residues. Losses at the gene ends were 7 bases for V and 1 base for J; bases not matched to a gene: 5. The CDR3 sequence is CATRVRGRNTEAFF. CDR3 coding DNA: TGTGCCACCAGGGTAAGGGGGCGGAACACTGAAGCTTTCTTT.

This clonotype was recorded many times. V usage is TRBV20-1 and J usage is TRBJ1-5, with unresolved D. This CDR3 is 12 amino acids long. V lost 3 bases and J lost 6, with 9 bases in between. In germline, CDR1 is DFQATT, CDR2 SNEGSKA (reference sequence). CDR3 residues: CSARREGQPQHF. The CDR3 DNA sequence: TGCAGTGCTAGGAGGGAGGGTCAGCCCCAGCATTTT.

At least ten counts were recorded for this clonotype. V and J are TRBV5-4 and TRBJ2-7; D is possibly TRBD1 (6 bases). V dropped 3 bases and J dropped 4 bases, with 14 bases sitting between them. Germline values: CDR1 SGHNT, CDR2 YYREEE (reference sequence). This CDR3 region has 14 residues. Here the CDR3 reads CASSSQTGEYEQYF. The CDR3, as DNA: TGTGCCAGCAGCTCACAGACAGGAGAGTACGAGCAGTACTTC. Full variable domain (remainder filled in from reference TRBV5-4 and TRBJ2-7): ETGVTQSPTHLIKTRGQQVTLRCSSQSGHNTVSWYQQALGQGPQFIFQYYREEENGRGNFPPRFSGLQFPNYSSELNVNALELDDSALYLCASSSQTGEYEQYFGPGTRLTVT.

This clonotype appeared many times. The V gene is TRBV6-2 or TRBV6-3, the J gene TRBJ2-2; no reliable D call. V shed 2 bases and J shed 1 base, with 5 bases lying between them. The CDR3 totals 14 residues. Germline V gives CDR1 MNHEY, CDR2 SVGEGT. CDR3 region: CASSYGENTGELFF. The CDR3 DNA reads as TGTGCCAGCAGTTACGGTGAGAACACCGGGGAGCTGTTTTTT.